This is a list of T cell receptor beta chains from one sample in a study of CD8+CD57+ T cells in acquired aplastic anemia. TCRdb independently ran MiXCR on the reads; one entry per CDR3 protein. The repertoire holds about 240,000 distinct CDR3 sequences, with around half as singletons. Sequenced: sorted CD4+, CD8+, or CD8+CD57+ T cells (not recorded which) from PBMCs. Receptors were obtained from a human donor with aplastic anemia. The CDR3 runs from the conserved cysteine through the conserved F or W. The order of the fields is CDR3 protein, CDR3 DNA, V gene, D gene, clone size, J gene. D genes are given only for firm matches. Size is omitted from some rows. Given values are once, few, many or a class for expanded clones.

CSAPWVAGGLYEQYF,TGCAGTGCCCCTTGGGTAGCGGGGGGGCTCTACGAGCAGTACTTC,TRBV20-1,TRBD2,once,TRBJ2-7
CASRGSITSNYGYTF,TGCGCCAGCAGAGGGTCAATAACTTCTAACTATGGCTACACCTTC,TRBV5-1,.,.,TRBJ1-2
CASSERGVRVEQYF,TGTGCCAGCAGTGAGCGGGGGGTTAGGGTTGAGCAGTACTTC,TRBV6-6,TRBD2,many,TRBJ2-7
CASSPTQSGSRYEQFF,TGTGCCAGCAGCCCTACCCAAAGCGGGAGTAGGTATGAGCAGTTCTTC,TRBV7-6,TRBD2,many,TRBJ2-1
CASSIGGQGREQYF,TGTGCCAGTAGTATAGGAGGACAGGGTCGCGAGCAGTACTTC,TRBV19,TRBD1,many,TRBJ2-7
CASILAGGPRHNEQFF,TGCGCCAGCATCCTAGCGGGGGGGCCTCGGCACAATGAGCAGTTCTTC,TRBV5-1,TRBD2,many,TRBJ2-1
CASSRNPAREKLFF,TGTGCCAGCAGTAGGAATCCCGCGAGGGAAAAACTGTTTTTT,TRBV2,.,many,TRBJ1-4
CATSRDVGAYGYTF,TGTGCCACCAGCAGAGATGTGGGGGCCTATGGCTACACCTTC,TRBV15,.,.,TRBJ1-2
CATSRDATGWSEAFF,TGTGCCACCAGCAGAGATGCTACAGGGTGGTCTGAAGCTTTCTTT,TRBV15,.,.,TRBJ1-1
CAISALLTSGAYEQFF,TGTGCCATCAGCGCGCTCCTGACTAGCGGGGCGTATGAGCAGTTCTTC,TRBV10-3,TRBD2,.,TRBJ2-1
CASSPAKGLFF,TGTGCCAGCAGTCCGGCTAAGGGACTGTTTTTT,TRBV7-3,.,.,TRBJ1-4
CASSWNRYNEQFF,TGTGCCAGCAGTTGGAACAGGTACAATGAGCAGTTCTTC,TRBV6-5,.,many,TRBJ2-1
CASSLAPGQGFEQYF,TGTGCCAGCAGCTTAGCTCCGGGACAGGGGTTCGAGCAGTACTTC,TRBV7-2,TRBD1,.,TRBJ2-7
CSARPRRTGGESGYTF,TGCAGTGCTAGACCCCGCCGAACAGGGGGCGAAAGTGGCTACACCTTC,TRBV20-1,TRBD1,few,TRBJ1-2
CASSPPGILTGELFF,TGTGCCAGCAGCCCTCCGGGGATTCTCACCGGGGAGCTGTTTTTT,TRBV7-3,.,many,TRBJ2-2
CASSDRGQLGYTF,TGTGCCAGCAGCGACCGGGGACAGCTCGGCTACACCTTC,TRBV7-9,TRBD1,many,TRBJ1-2
CASSLVGHGYTF,TGTGCCAGCAGCTTAGTGGGGCACGGCTACACCTTC,TRBV13,.,many,TRBJ1-2
CASSMAARAVEQYF,TGTGCCAGTAGTATGGCGGCCAGGGCAGTCGAGCAGTACTTC,TRBV19,.,.,TRBJ2-7
CASRSEDRIYEQYF,TGTGCCAGCAGATCAGAGGATCGGATCTACGAGCAGTACTTC,TRBV7-8,.,many,TRBJ2-7
CASSPGRGDQPQHF,TGTGCCAGCAGCCCCGGGCGGGGTGATCAGCCCCAGCATTTT,TRBV7-8,.,.,TRBJ1-5
CASQGLAGGKAQYF,TGTGCCAGCCAGGGACTAGCGGGGGGGAAGGCGCAGTATTTT,TRBV3-1,TRBD2,few,TRBJ2-3
CASTLEGTQYF,TGTGCCAGCACCCTCGAGGGGACCCAGTACTTC,TRBV7-8,.,many,TRBJ2-5
CASSPNDRRGTGELFF,TGTGCCAGCAGCCCCAACGACAGGCGGGGCACCGGGGAGCTGTTTTTT,TRBV9,.,many,TRBJ2-2
CASSHPKGQGLYGYTF,TGTGCCAGCAGCCATCCGAAGGGACAGGGTTTATATGGCTACACCTTC,TRBV7-9,TRBD1,many,TRBJ1-2
CSARQELSPGNTIYF,TGCAGTGCCCGACAGGAACTTAGCCCTGGAAACACCATATATTTT,TRBV20-1,.,.,TRBJ1-3
CASRASLHSNQPQHF,TGTGCCAGCAGAGCGTCTCTTCATAGCAATCAGCCCCAGCATTTT,TRBV7-9,.,many,TRBJ1-5
CSWGLAENEQFF,TGCAGCTGGGGACTAGCGGAGAATGAGCAGTTCTTC,TRBV29-1,TRBD2,.,TRBJ2-1
CATSRPARVREQYF,TGTGCCACCAGCAGACCCGCCAGGGTTCGGGAGCAGTACTTC,TRBV15,.,many,TRBJ2-7
CATSNDRGGETQYF,TGTGCCACCAGCAACGACAGGGGGGGAGAGACCCAGTACTTC,TRBV24-1,TRBD1,.,TRBJ2-5
CASRTLAGVNTGELFF,TGTGCCAGCAGAACCTTGGCGGGAGTGAACACCGGGGAGCTGTTTTTT,TRBV6-5,TRBD2,.,TRBJ2-2
CSARDIAGGLYNEQFF,TGCAGTGCTAGGGACATAGCGGGGGGGCTTTACAATGAGCAGTTCTTC,TRBV20-1,TRBD2,.,TRBJ2-1
CASSSAGKDTEAFF,TGTGCCAGCAGCTCCGCGGGAAAGGACACTGAAGCTTTCTTT,TRBV13,.,many,TRBJ1-1
CASSNPRGTPNTQYF,TGTGCCAGCAGCAACCCTAGGGGAACCCCAAATACGCAGTATTTT,TRBV28,.,.,TRBJ2-3
CASSYTVLAGGYTF,TGCGCCAGCAGCTACACGGTGCTAGCGGGAGGCTACACCTTC,TRBV5-1,.,.,TRBJ1-2
CASSYGQYGYTF,TGTGCCAGCAGCTATGGACAGTATGGCTACACCTTC,TRBV12-3/TRBV12-4,.,.,TRBJ1-2